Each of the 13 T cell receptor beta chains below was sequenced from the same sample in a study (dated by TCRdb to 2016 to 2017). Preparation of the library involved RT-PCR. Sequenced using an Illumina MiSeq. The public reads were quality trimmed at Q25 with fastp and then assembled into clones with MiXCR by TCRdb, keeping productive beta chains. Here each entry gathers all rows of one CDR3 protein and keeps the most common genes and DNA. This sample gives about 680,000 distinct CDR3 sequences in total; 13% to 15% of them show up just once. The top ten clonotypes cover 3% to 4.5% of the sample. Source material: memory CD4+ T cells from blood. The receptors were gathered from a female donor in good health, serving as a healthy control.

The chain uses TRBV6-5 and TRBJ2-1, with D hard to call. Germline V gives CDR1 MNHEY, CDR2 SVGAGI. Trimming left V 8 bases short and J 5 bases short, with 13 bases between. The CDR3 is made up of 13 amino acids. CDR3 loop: CASPRTVDNEQFF. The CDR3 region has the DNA TGTGCCAGCCCAAGGACGGTGGACAATGAGCAGTTCTTC.

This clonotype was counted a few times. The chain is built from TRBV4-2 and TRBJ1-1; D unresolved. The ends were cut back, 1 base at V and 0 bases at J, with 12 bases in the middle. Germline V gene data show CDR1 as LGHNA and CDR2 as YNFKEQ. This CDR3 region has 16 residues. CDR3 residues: CASSQAHGAMNTEAFF. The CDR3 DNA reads TGTGCCAGCAGCCAAGCCCACGGAGCAATGAACACTGAAGCTTTCTTT.

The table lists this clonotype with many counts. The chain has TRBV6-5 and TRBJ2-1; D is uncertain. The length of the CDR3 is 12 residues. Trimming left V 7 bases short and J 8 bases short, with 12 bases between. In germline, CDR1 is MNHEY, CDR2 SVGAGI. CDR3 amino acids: CASIPPRDEQFF. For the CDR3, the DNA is TGTGCCAGCATCCCACCTAGGGATGAGCAGTTCTTC.

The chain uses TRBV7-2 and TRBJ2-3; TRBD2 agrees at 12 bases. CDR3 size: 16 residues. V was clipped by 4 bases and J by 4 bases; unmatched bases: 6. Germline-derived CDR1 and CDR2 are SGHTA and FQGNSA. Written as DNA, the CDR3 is TGTGCCAGCAGCTCGCGGACTAGCGGGATGTCAGATACGCAGTATTTT. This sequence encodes CASSSRTSGMSDTQYF. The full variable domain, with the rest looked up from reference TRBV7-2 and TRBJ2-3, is GAGVSQSPSNKVTEKGKDVELRCDPISGHTALYWYRQSLGQGLEFLIYFQGNSAPDKSGLPSDRFSAERTGGSVSTLTIQRTQQEDSAVYLCASSSRTSGMSDTQYFGPGTRLTVL.

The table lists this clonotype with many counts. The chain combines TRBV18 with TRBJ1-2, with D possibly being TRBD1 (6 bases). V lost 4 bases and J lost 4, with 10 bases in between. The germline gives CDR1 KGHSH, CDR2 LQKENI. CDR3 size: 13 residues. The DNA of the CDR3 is TGTGCCAGCTCACTGGACAGCATCTATGGCTACACCTTC. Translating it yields CASSLDSIYGYTF.

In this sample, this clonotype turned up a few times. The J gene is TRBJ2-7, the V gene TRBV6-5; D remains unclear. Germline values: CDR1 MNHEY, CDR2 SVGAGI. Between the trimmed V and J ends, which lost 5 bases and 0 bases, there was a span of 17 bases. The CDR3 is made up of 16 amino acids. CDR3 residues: CASSLDGEVSSYEQYF. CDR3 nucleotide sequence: TGTGCCAGCAGTCTCGATGGGGAAGTGAGCTCCTACGAGCAGTACTTC.

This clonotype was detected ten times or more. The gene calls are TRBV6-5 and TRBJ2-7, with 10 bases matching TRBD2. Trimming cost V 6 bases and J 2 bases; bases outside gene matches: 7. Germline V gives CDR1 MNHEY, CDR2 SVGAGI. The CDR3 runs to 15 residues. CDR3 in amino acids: CASSLTSGDTYEQYF. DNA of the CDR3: TGTGCCAGCAGCCTCACTAGCGGGGATACCTACGAGCAGTACTTC.

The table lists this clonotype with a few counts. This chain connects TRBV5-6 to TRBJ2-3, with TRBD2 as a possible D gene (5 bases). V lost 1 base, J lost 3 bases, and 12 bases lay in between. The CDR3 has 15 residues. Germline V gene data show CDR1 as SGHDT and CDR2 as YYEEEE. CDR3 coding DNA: TGTGCCAGCAGCTTGTTTAGGGAGAGGACAGATACGCAGTATTTT. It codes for CASSLFRERTDTQYF.

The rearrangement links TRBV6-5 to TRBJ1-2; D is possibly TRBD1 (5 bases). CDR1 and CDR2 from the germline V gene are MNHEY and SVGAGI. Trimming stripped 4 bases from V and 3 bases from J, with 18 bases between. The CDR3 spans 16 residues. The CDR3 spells CASSSVPGGFDYGYTF. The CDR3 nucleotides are TGTGCCAGCAGTTCCGTTCCTGGGGGTTTTGACTATGGCTACACCTTC.

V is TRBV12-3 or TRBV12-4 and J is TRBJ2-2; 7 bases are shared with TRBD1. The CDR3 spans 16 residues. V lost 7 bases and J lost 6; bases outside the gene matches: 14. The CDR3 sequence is CASTSGGRPRSGELFF. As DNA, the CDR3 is TGTGCCAGCACGTCAGGGGGTAGGCCGCGATCCGGGGAGCTGTTTTTT.

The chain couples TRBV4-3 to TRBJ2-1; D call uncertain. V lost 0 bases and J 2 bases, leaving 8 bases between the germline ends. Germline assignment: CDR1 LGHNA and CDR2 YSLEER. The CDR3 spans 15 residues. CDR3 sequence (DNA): TGCGCCAGCAGCCAAGATCCGGCGGCCTACAATGAGCAGTTCTTC. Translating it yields CASSQDPAAYNEQFF.

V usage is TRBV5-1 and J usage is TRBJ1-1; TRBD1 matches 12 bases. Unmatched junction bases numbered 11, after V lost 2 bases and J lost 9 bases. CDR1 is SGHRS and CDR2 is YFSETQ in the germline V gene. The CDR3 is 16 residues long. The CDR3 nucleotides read TGCGCCAGCAGCTTACCGGGACAGGGGGCGGAGGGGCAAGCTTTCTTT. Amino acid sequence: CASSLPGQGAEGQAFF.

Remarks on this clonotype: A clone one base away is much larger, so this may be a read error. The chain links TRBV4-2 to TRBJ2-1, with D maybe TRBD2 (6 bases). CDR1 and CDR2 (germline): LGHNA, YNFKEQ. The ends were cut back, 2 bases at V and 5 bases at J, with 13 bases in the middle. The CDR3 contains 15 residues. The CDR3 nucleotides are TGTGCCAGCAGCCAACCGGGAGATACCCACAATGAGCAGTTCTTC. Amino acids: CASSQPGDTHNEQFF.